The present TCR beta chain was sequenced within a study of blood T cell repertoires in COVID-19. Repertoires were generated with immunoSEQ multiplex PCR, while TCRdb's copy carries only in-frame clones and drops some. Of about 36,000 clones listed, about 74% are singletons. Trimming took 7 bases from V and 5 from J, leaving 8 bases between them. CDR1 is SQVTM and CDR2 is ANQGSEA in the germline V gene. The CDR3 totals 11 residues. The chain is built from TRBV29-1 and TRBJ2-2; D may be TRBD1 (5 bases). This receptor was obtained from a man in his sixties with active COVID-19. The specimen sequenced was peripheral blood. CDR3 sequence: CSARETGELFF. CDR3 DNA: TGCAGCGCCAGGGAAACCGGGGAGCTGTTTTTT.